The 18 T cell receptor beta chains reported below all come from one sample, sequenced in a study of T cells in Graves' hyperthyroidism and ophthalmopathy. Amplification yielded TCR beta CDR3 regions, with RNA transcripts as the source. Initially, a first-round RT-PCR of the TCR CDR3 employed the HTBI primer set. TCRdb re-called the multiplex PCR reads through MiXCR, storing one row per CDR3 protein. Of roughly 500,000 distinct CDR3 sequences in the sample, 15% to 20% are singletons; the top ten hold 25% to 30%. Sequencing was carried out using blood. The receptors come from a woman in her twenties or thirties with Graves' ophthalmopathy.

There are many counts of this clonotype. The chain has TRBV11-2 and TRBJ2-3; 10 nucleotides line up with TRBD1. V gave up 8 bases and J gave up 4 bases; unmatched junction bases: 6. The CDR3 consists of 14 residues. Germline V gene data show CDR1 as SGHAT and CDR2 as FQNNGV. The CDR3 DNA follows: TGTGCCAGCGCTCGGGACAGGGGCCCAGATACGCAGTATTTT. It encodes CASARDRGPDTQYF.

The table lists this clonotype with many counts. The chain is built from TRBV3-1 and TRBJ2-3; D is tentatively TRBD1 or TRBD2 (5 bases each). In germline, CDR1 is LGHDT, CDR2 YNNKEL (reference sequence). Trimming shortened V by 5 bases and J by 7 bases, and 7 bases separated the two germline ends. The CDR3 loop spans 11 amino acids. The CDR3 DNA is TGTGCCAGCAGCGAGGGGAATACGCAGTATTTT. It encodes CASSEGNTQYF.

This clonotype was counted only a few times. The J gene is TRBJ1-2, the V gene TRBV7-9; D gene unclear. CDR1 is SEHNR and CDR2 is FQNEAQ in the germline V gene (reference sequence). This CDR3 has 13 residues. Trimming stripped 2 bases from V and 2 bases from J, with 6 bases between. The CDR3 DNA sequence: TGTGCCAGCAGCTTAAGTGCGAACTATGGCTACACCTTC. Translation gives CASSLSANYGYTF.

This clonotype showed up just once. The conserved phenylalanine or tryptophan normally closing the CDR3 is absent here, so this likely arose from a read error. The rearrangement joins TRBV20-1 to TRBJ2-5; 9 bases agree with TRBD2. V lost 3 bases to trimming and J lost 4 bases; unmatched junction nucleotides: 3. This CDR3 contains 13 residues. The germline V gene encodes CDR1 DFQATT and CDR2 SNEGSKA (reference sequence). The CDR3 spells CSASRGRAETQYL. The CDR3 coding sequence is TGCAGTGCTAGTCGCGGGAGGGCAGAGACCCAGTACCTC.

This chain uses TRBV13 with TRBJ2-1; D perhaps matches TRBD1 (8 bases). The CDR3 is 15 amino acids. Germline CDR1 PRHDT, CDR2 FYEKMQ (reference sequence). V was clipped by 5 bases and J by 10 bases, with 21 bases between them. The CDR3 DNA sequence: TGTGCCAGCAGCCTAAGGACAGGGAGGGTTTGGGAGCAGTTCTTC. Amino acids: CASSLRTGRVWEQFF.

This chain uses TRBV5-4 with TRBJ2-3; the match to TRBD2 covers 9 bases. The CDR3 has 15 residues. Germline CDR1 and CDR2: SGHNT and YYREEE (reference sequence). Germline trimming cut 3 bases from V and 5 bases from J; bases unmatched to any gene: 7. The CDR3 reads CASSYVEREVDTQYF. CDR3 sequence (DNA): TGTGCCAGCAGCTACGTGGAGCGGGAGGTAGATACGCAGTATTTT.

This clonotype was seen repeatedly, ten times or more. The V and J genes are TRBV5-6 and TRBJ2-3; 9 bases are a match to TRBD1. V gave up 3 bases and J gave up 3 bases; unmatched junction bases: 5. The germline gives CDR1 SGHDT, CDR2 YYEEEE. This CDR3 has 15 residues. CDR3 in amino acids: CASSWTGEGTDTQYF. The CDR3 nucleotides are TGTGCCAGCAGCTGGACAGGGGAGGGTACAGATACGCAGTATTTT.

This clonotype was seen repeatedly, ten times or more. The genes are TRBV28 and TRBJ2-7; 10 nucleotides agree with TRBD1. Looked up from germline, CDR1 is MDHEN and CDR2 is SYDVKM. With V trimmed by 5 bases and J by 4 bases, 8 bases remained unmatched. The CDR3 loop spans 15 amino acids. CDR3 residues: CASSPHGQGEYEQYF. The CDR3 nucleotides read TGTGCCAGCAGTCCCCATGGACAGGGGGAATACGAGCAGTACTTC.

The rearrangement links TRBV19 to TRBJ2-5; the D gene is possibly TRBD1 (5 bases). Germline-derived CDR1 and CDR2 are LNHDA and SQIVND (reference sequence). Trimming took off 4 bases at V and 3 bases at J, with 15 bases between the two ends. The CDR3 runs to 15 residues. CDR3 loop: CASSNRQIMKETQYF. CDR3 bases: TGTGCCAGTAGTAATCGACAGATCATGAAAGAGACCCAGTACTTC.

This chain uses TRBV9 with TRBJ1-3, with a weak D call TRBD1 (5 bases). The CDR3 totals 16 residues. Trimming took 0 bases from V and 0 from J, leaving 10 bases between them. Germline CDR1 is SGDLS and CDR2 is YYNGEE. As DNA, the CDR3 is TGTGCCAGCAGCGTAGGGGGCAGGAGCTCTGGAAACACCATATATTTT. This gives the protein CASSVGGRSSGNTIYF.

This clonotype has ten or more counts. The V and J genes are TRBV7-2 and TRBJ2-2; 7 bases match TRBD2. The CDR3 totals 14 residues. Germline V CDR1 and CDR2: SGHTA, FQGNSA. Unmatched junction bases numbered 4, after V lost 2 bases and J lost 7 bases. The CDR3 DNA follows: TGTGCCAGCAGCTTACGAGGACTAGTCGGGGAGCTGTTTTTT. It encodes CASSLRGLVGELFF.

This clonotype was observed many times. The chain employs TRBV12-3 or TRBV12-4 and TRBJ1-4, with D perhaps matching TRBD1 (6 bases). CDR3 size: 13 residues. The V gene lost 0 bases and the J gene lost 8 bases, with 7 bases spanning the gap. The CDR3 coding sequence is TGTGCCAGCAGTTTAGCGGGGACAGAAAAACTGTTTTTT. Translated: CASSLAGTEKLFF.

The table lists this clonotype with many counts. CDR3 nucleotides: TGTGCCAGCAGCTTGAGACGGATGAACACTGAAGCTTTCTTT. This codes for CASSLRRMNTEAFF. V is TRBV5-5 and J is TRBJ1-1, with D unresolved. The germline V gene has CDR1 SGHKS and CDR2 YYEKEE (reference sequence). This CDR3 region has 14 residues. The V gene lost 1 base and the J gene lost 0 bases, with 7 bases spanning the gap.

This clonotype has just a few counts. The J gene is TRBJ1-1, the V gene TRBV6-1; a possible D gene is TRBD1 (5 bases). This CDR3 is 15 amino acids long. V was trimmed by 2 bases and J by 1 base, leaving 11 bases between them. From germline, CDR1 is MNHNS and CDR2 SASEGT. The CDR3 region has the DNA TGTGCCAGCAGTGAATCTCTCGGGGCGAACACTGAAGCTTTCTTT. This codes for CASSESLGANTEAFF.

A few counts support this clonotype. The chain is built from TRBV27 and TRBJ1-5; 7 positions agree with TRBD1. CDR3 size: 15 residues. The V and J ends lost 5 bases and 2 bases, in that order; junction bases with no gene match: 6. Germline V lookup: CDR1 MNHEY, CDR2 SMNVEV (reference sequence). CDR3 sequence reads: CASSPTGWGNQPQHF. The CDR3 DNA sequence: TGTGCCAGCAGTCCGACAGGGTGGGGCAATCAGCCCCAGCATTTT.

The V gene is TRBV3-1, the J gene TRBJ2-2; TRBD2 agrees at 10 bases. The CDR3 extends over 18 amino acids. Trimming at V came to 1 base and at J to 2 bases, leaving 7 bases not matched to a gene. The germline gives CDR1 LGHDT, CDR2 YNNKEL (reference sequence). The CDR3 is CASSQVLAGASNTGELFF. In DNA, the CDR3 is TGTGCCAGCAGCCAAGTCCTAGCGGGAGCCTCCAACACCGGGGAGCTGTTTTTT.

The rearrangement joins TRBV6-1 to TRBJ2-4; 7 nucleotides match TRBD2. Trimming at V came to 6 bases and at J to 2 bases, leaving 4 bases not matched to a gene. There are 14 residues in the CDR3. CDR1 MNHNS and CDR2 SASEGT come from the germline V gene. This CDR3 is CASREGTTKNIQYF. CDR3 in DNA: TGTGCCAGCAGGGAGGGGACTACCAAAAACATTCAGTACTTC.

Here the CDR3 DNA reads TGCAGTGCCCACGCCGGAAAACTGTTTTTT. Protein sequence: CSAHAGKLFF. This sequence joins TRBV20-1 and TRBJ1-4; D remains ambiguous. V lost 6 bases and J 10 bases, leaving 9 bases between the germline ends. The CDR3 is 10 amino acids. CDR1 DFQATT and CDR2 SNEGSKA come from the germline V gene (reference sequence).